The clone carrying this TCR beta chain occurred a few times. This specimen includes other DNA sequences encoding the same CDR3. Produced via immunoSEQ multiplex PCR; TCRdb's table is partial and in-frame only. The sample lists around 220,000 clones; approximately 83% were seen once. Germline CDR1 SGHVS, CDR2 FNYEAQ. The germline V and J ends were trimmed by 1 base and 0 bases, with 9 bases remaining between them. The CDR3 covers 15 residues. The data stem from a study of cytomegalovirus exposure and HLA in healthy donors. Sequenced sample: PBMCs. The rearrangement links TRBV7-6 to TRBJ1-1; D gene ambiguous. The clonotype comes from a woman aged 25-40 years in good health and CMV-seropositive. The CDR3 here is CASSLVGGMNTEAFF. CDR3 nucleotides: TGTGCCAGCAGCTTAGTTGGAGGTATGAACACTGAAGCTTTCTTT. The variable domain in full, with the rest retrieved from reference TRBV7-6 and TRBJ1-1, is GAGVSQSPRYKVTKRGQDVALRCDPISGHVSLYWYRQALGQGPEFLTYFNYEAQQDKSGLPNDRFSAERPEGSISTLTIQRTEQRDSAMYRCASSLVGGMNTEAFFGQGTRLTVV.